These 15 T cell receptor beta chains came from one sample sequenced in a study of blood T cells in healthy people across ages. A sample-barcoded 5' primer and a J-beta primer mix were used in a second PCR of roughly 6 to 11 cycles. Each CDR3 protein gets one entry after TCRdb re-called the 5' RACE reads with MiXCR. The sample holds about 680,000 distinct CDR3 sequences, roughly 50% seen once. The sequenced sample was blood. These receptors all stem from a woman in her fifties or sixties in good health.

The chain employs TRBV4-3 and TRBJ2-5; D unclear. The CDR3 is 15 amino acids. V dropped 0 bases and J dropped 2 bases, with 10 bases sitting between them. In germline, CDR1 is LGHNA, CDR2 YSLEER. The CDR3 protein is CASSQDHLGQETQYF. Here the CDR3 DNA reads TGCGCCAGCAGCCAAGATCACCTGGGACAAGAGACCCAGTACTTC.

This chain uses TRBV20-1 with TRBJ2-3, with D unresolved. Germline lookup yields CDR1 DFQATT and CDR2 SNEGSKA (reference sequence). This CDR3 spans 15 amino acids. The V gene lost 3 bases and the J gene lost 6 bases, with 19 bases spanning the gap. The CDR3 region is CSASRAIAGSDTQYF. CDR3 nucleotide sequence: TGCAGTGCTAGCCGGGCCATAGCAGGCTCCGATACGCAGTATTTT.

This clonotype has just a few counts. The rearrangement links TRBV6-6 to TRBJ2-5; tentative D call: TRBD1 (6 bases). This CDR3 is built from 14 residues. Germline assignment: CDR1 MNHNY and CDR2 SVGAGI (reference sequence). Trimming took 0 bases from V and 4 from J, leaving 9 bases between them. The CDR3 region is CASSYSGQRETQYF. The CDR3 region has the DNA TGTGCCAGCAGTTACTCGGGACAACGAGAGACCCAGTACTTC.

About this clonotype: The junction departs from the called germline gene at one end, perhaps through a read error. The J gene is TRBJ2-1, the V gene TRBV20-1, with a possible D match to TRBD2 (6 bases). CDR1 and CDR2 from the germline V gene are DFQATT and SNEGSKA (reference sequence). The CDR3 length is 15 residues. Here the CDR3 DNA reads TGCAGTGCTAGGGGTAGCGCGGGGTCCTACAATGACCAGTTCTTC. It encodes CSARGSAGSYNDQFF.

V usage is TRBV4-2 and J usage is TRBJ1-2; D remains ambiguous. CDR1 is LGHNA and CDR2 is YNFKEQ in the germline V gene. The V end lost 5 bases, the J end lost 0 bases, and 10 bases lay between the germline ends. This CDR3 region has 14 residues. The CDR3 is CASSSTNANYGYTF. The CDR3 DNA reads as TGTGCCAGCAGCTCGACGAACGCTAACTATGGCTACACCTTC.

This chain connects TRBV7-2 to TRBJ2-1; 7 bases are shared with TRBD1. V lost 4 bases to trimming and J lost 4 bases; unmatched junction nucleotides: 10. Germline CDR1 is SGHTA and CDR2 is FQGNSA. The CDR3 runs 16 residues. The CDR3 region has the DNA TGTGCCAGCAGCTCGGACAGGCCGGCTTCATACAATGAGCAGTTCTTC. As protein: CASSSDRPASYNEQFF.

This sequence joins TRBV29-1 and TRBJ2-7; 9 nucleotides match TRBD2. The ends lost 5 bases at V and 8 bases at J; junction bases unmatched: 4. The V gene's germline CDR1 is SQVTM and CDR2 ANQGSEA. The CDR3 contains 11 residues. The CDR3 region is CSVPSGKQQYF. CDR3 nucleotides: TGCAGCGTTCCTAGCGGGAAACAGCAGTACTTC.

V and J are TRBV7-8 and TRBJ1-6; D is perhaps TRBD1 (5 bases). This CDR3 is 16 amino acids long. Germline CDR1 reads SGHVS; CDR2 reads FQNEAQ. Trimming pared 1 base from V and 4 bases from J, leaving 11 bases between. The CDR3 loop is CASSLGQGWYNSPLHF. CDR3 in DNA: TGTGCCAGCAGCTTAGGTCAGGGCTGGTATAATTCACCCCTCCACTTT.

CDR3 protein: CASSLGPSVYEQFF. Written as DNA, the CDR3 is TGTGCCAGCAGCTTAGGGCCGTCGGTGTATGAGCAGTTCTTC. V usage is TRBV7-2 and J usage is TRBJ2-1; D unclear. Germline values: CDR1 SGHTA, CDR2 FQGNSA. V was shortened by 1 base and J by 8 bases, with 12 bases between the two germline ends. CDR3 length: 14 amino acids.

The gene calls are TRBV29-1 and TRBJ1-2; D may be TRBD1 (6 bases). Germline CDR1 SQVTM, CDR2 ANQGSEA. The V gene lost 3 bases and the J gene lost 3 bases, with 11 bases spanning the gap. The CDR3 contains 13 residues. CDR3 in amino acids: CSVDPGADYGYTF. CDR3 nucleotides: TGCAGCGTTGACCCAGGGGCGGACTATGGCTACACCTTC.

The gene calls are TRBV20-1 and TRBJ2-7, with 8 bases matching TRBD1. There are 13 residues in the CDR3. The trim removed 5 bases at V and 3 bases at J, leaving 6 bases unmatched. CDR1 is DFQATT and CDR2 is SNEGSKA in the germline V gene (reference sequence). DNA for the CDR3: TGCAGTGCTCCCCCCAGGGGGCTCTACGAGCAGTACTTC. Protein sequence: CSAPPRGLYEQYF.

There are a few counts of this clonotype. J is TRBJ1-2 and V is TRBV29-1; D is unresolved. The CDR3 runs to 15 residues. V was cut by 0 bases and J by 7 bases, with 18 bases left in between. In germline, CDR1 is SQVTM, CDR2 ANQGSEA. The chain's CDR3 is CSVEEAKGVFSGYTF. In DNA, the CDR3 is TGCAGCGTTGAAGAGGCAAAGGGAGTTTTTTCTGGCTACACCTTC.

The table lists this clonotype with a count of one. V and J are TRBV4-3 and TRBJ2-1, with unresolved D. Trimming shortened V by 4 bases and J by 10 bases, and 14 bases separated the two germline ends. Germline V gives CDR1 LGHNA, CDR2 YSLEER. This CDR3 is 13 amino acids long. Here the CDR3 DNA reads TGCGCCAGCAGCCCGAGGCAGGCCGGCGAGCAGTTCTTC. Translation: CASSPRQAGEQFF.

This chain links TRBV20-1 with TRBJ1-6, with D uncertain. CDR1 is DFQATT and CDR2 is SNEGSKA in the germline V gene (reference sequence). V was cut by 0 bases and J by 7 bases, with 4 bases left in between. CDR3 length: 12 residues. The CDR3 DNA sequence: TGCAGTGCTAGAGATAGAAATTCACCCCTCCACTTT. It encodes CSARDRNSPLHF.

This clonotype has a handful of counts. The chain combines TRBV28 with TRBJ2-4; 7 bases are a match to TRBD1. Germline values: CDR1 MDHEN, CDR2 SYDVKM. Unmatched junction bases numbered 8, after V lost 5 bases and J lost 1 base. This CDR3 has 16 residues. The CDR3 spells CASSPTGLMAKNIQYF. CDR3 DNA: TGTGCCAGCAGTCCGACAGGGTTAATGGCCAAAAACATTCAGTACTTC.